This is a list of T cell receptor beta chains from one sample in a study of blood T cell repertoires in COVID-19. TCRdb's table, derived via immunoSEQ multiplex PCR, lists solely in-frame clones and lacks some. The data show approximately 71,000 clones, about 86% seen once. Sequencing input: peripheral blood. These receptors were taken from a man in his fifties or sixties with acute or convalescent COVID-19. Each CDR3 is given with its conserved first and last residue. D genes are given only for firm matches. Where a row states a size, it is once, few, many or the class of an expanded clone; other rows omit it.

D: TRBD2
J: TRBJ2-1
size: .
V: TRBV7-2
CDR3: CASSFYSGRVLSYNEQFF
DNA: TGTGCCAGCAGCTTTTACAGCGGGAGGGTCCTCTCCTACAATGAGCAGTTCTTC

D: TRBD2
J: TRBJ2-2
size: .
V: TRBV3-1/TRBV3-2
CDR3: CASSQDFPSGTGELFF
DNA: TGTGCCAGCAGCCAAGATTTCCCTAGCGGGACCGGGGAGCTGTTTTTT

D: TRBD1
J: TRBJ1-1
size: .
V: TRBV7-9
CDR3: CASRGTGLNTEAFF
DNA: TGTGCCAGCAGGGGGACAGGGTTGAACACTGAAGCTTTCTTT

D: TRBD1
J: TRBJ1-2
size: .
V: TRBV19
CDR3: CASSINPRQGHYGYTF
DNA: TGTGCCAGTAGTATAAACCCTCGACAGGGACACTATGGCTACACCTTC

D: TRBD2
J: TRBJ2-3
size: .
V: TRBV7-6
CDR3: CASSLGVAGGADTQYF
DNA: TGTGCCAGCAGCTTAGGGGTAGCGGGAGGTGCAGATACGCAGTATTTT

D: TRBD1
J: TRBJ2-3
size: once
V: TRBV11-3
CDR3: CASSLAQGARIRTDTQYF
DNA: TGTGCCAGCAGCTTAGCACAGGGGGCCCGGATTAGGACAGATACGCAGTATTTT

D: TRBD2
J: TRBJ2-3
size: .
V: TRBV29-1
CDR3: CSARDSGRADTQYF
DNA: TGCAGCGCCAGGGATAGCGGGAGGGCAGATACGCAGTATTTT

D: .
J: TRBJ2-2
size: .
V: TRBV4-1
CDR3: CASSQPPGQNTGELFF
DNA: TGCGCCAGCAGCCAACCCCCGGGACAGAACACCGGGGAGCTGTTTTTT

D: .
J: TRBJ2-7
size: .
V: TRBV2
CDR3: CASSEGVSDSYEQYF
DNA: TGTGCCAGCAGTGAAGGGGTTAGCGACTCCTACGAGCAGTACTTC

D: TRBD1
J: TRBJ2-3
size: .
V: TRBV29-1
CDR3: CSVVGQGLQDTQYF
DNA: TGCAGCGTTGTTGGACAGGGGTTGCAAGATACGCAGTATTTT

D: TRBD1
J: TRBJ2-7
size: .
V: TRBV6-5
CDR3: CASSDRWYEQYF
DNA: TGTGCCAGCTCGGACAGGTGGTACGAGCAGTACTTC

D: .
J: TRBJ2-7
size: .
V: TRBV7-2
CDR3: CASSNRTPRPYF
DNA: TGTGCCAGCAGCAATCGGACACCCCGTCCGTACTTC

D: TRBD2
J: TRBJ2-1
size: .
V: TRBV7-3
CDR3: CASSLRGAGSGREQFF
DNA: TGTGCCAGCAGCTTACGAGGAGCGGGGTCTGGTAGGGAGCAGTTCTTC

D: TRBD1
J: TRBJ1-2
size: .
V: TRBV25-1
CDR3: CASSDVGDRGYGYTF
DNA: TGTGCCAGCAGTGATGTCGGGGACAGGGGCTATGGCTACACCTTC

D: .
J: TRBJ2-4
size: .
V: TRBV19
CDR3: CASSIDRDSGIQYF
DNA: TGTGCCAGTAGTATAGACCGGGATTCGGGCATTCAGTACTTC

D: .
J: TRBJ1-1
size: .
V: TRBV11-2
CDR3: CASKSGLSNTEAFF
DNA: TGTGCCAGCAAAAGCGGACTTTCGAACACTGAAGCTTTCTTT

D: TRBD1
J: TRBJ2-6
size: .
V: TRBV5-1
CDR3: CASGSQGAPGANVLTF
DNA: TGCGCCAGCGGATCACAGGGGGCGCCTGGGGCCAACGTCCTGACTTTC

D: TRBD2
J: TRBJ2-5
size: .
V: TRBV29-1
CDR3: CSFRAGDQETQYF
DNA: TGCAGTTTCCGAGCGGGGGATCAAGAGACCCAGTACTTC

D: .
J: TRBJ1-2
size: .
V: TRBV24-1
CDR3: CATSDTGKRDGYTF
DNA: TGTGCCACCAGTGATACAGGGAAGCGAGATGGCTACACCTTC

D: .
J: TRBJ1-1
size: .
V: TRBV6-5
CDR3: CASSTTVGNTEAFF
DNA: TGTGCCAGCAGTACTACGGTCGGGAACACTGAAGCTTTCTTT

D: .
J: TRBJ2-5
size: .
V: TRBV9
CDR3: CASSAAGGTGEIQTQYF
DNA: TGTGCCAGCAGCGCGGCGGGGGGGACAGGGGAGATTCAGACCCAGTACTTC

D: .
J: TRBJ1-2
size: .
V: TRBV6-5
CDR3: CASTWAHGYTF
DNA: TGTGCCAGCACTTGGGCCCATGGCTACACCTTC

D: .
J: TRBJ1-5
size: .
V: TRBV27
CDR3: CASRSTGMGGNQPQHF
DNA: TGTGCCAGCAGGAGTACAGGGATGGGTGGCAATCAGCCCCAGCATTTT

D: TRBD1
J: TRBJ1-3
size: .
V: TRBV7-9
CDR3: CASSLGQGASSGNTIYF
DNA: TGTGCCAGCAGCCTCGGACAGGGCGCTTCCTCTGGAAACACCATATATTTT

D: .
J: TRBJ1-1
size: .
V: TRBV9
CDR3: CASSVSDGLTEAFF
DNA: TGTGCCAGCAGCGTCTCGGACGGACTCACTGAAGCTTTCTTT